The 13 T cell receptor beta chains below all came from one sample that was sequenced in a study of blood T cells in healthy people across ages. A second PCR of about 7 to 12 cycles used a sample-barcoded 5' primer and a J-beta primer mix. Via MiXCR, TCRdb re-called the 5' RACE reads, giving one row per CDR3 protein. The top ten clones hold about an eighth of a sample with 650,000 to 1,000,000 distinct CDR3 sequences, about 37% of them seen once. Sequencing was done on a sample of blood. Source of these receptors: a man aged 18 to 30 in good health.

As for this clonotype: This could be a read error, since a much larger clone is one nucleotide away. V and J are TRBV10-3 and TRBJ2-5; maybe TRBD1 (6 bases). The V and J ends lost 0 bases and 11 bases respectively, with 19 bases between them. This CDR3 is built from 15 residues. Germline assignment: CDR1 ENHRY and CDR2 SYGVKD. This CDR3 reads CAISESTRGNYKQYF. In DNA, the CDR3 is TGTGCCATCAGTGAGTCGACAAGGGGGAACTACAAGCAGTACTTC.

This clonotype was recorded at least ten times. CDR3 protein: CASSQYSADIQYF. The CDR3, as DNA: TGCGCCAGCAGCCAATACTCGGCGGACATTCAGTACTTC. The rearrangement uses TRBV4-3 and TRBJ2-4; no reliable D call. Trimming took 2 bases from V and 8 from J, leaving 10 bases between them. CDR3 length equals 13 residues. CDR1 is LGHNA, CDR2 YSLEER, per germline.

This clonotype was seen more than once but under ten times. The V and J genes are TRBV7-2 and TRBJ2-4; no clear D. The better agreement between TRBJ2-7 and the DNA end casts doubt on the J call. CDR1 and CDR2 (germline): SGHTA, FQGNSA. The CDR3 spans 13 residues. CDR3 protein: CASSRRALGEQYF. The CDR3 DNA sequence: TGTGCCAGCAGCCGTCGGGCCCTTGGCGAGCAGTACTTC.

V gene TRBV7-9 combines with J gene TRBJ2-2; D perhaps matches TRBD2 (5 bases). The V and J ends lost 3 bases and 5 bases respectively, with 13 bases between them. The CDR3 loop spans 15 amino acids. Per the germline V gene, CDR1 is SEHNR and CDR2 is FQNEAQ (reference sequence). CDR3 nucleotide sequence: TGTGCCAGCAGCTTCCCTGATCCGGGAACCGGGGAGCTGTTTTTT. Translating gives CASSFPDPGTGELFF.

This clonotype was observed at least ten times. This chain links TRBV12-3 or TRBV12-4 with TRBJ1-4; D remains unclear. V lost 8 bases and J lost 5, with 15 bases in between. The CDR3 contains 14 residues. As DNA, the CDR3 is TGTGCCAGCGGACGGGGTCAGGAGAATGAAAAACTGTTTTTT. This gives the protein CASGRGQENEKLFF.

This chain links TRBV5-1 with TRBJ2-1, with D possibly matching TRBD2 (6 bases). This CDR3 spans 12 amino acids. V lost 6 bases to trimming and J lost 14 bases, with 18 bases between them. Germline values: CDR1 SGHRS, CDR2 YFSETQ. The chain's CDR3 is CASTLMEGGKFF. CDR3 coding DNA: TGCGCCAGCACCCTGATGGAGGGTGGTAAGTTCTTC. Complete variable domain (other parts from reference TRBV5-1 and TRBJ2-1): KAGVTQTPRYLIKTRGQQVTLSCSPISGHRSVSWYQQTPGQGLQFLFEYFSETQRNKGNFPGRFSGRQFSNSRSEMNVSTLELGDSALYLCASTLMEGGKFFGPGTRLTVL.

The rearrangement links TRBV20-1 to TRBJ2-3, with TRBD2 as a possible D gene (7 bases). Trimming removed 4 bases at V and 3 bases at J, with 20 bases between. The V gene's germline CDR1 is DFQATT and CDR2 SNEGSKA (reference sequence). The CDR3 runs 16 residues. CDR3 amino acids: CSAIGGGAAATDTQYF. CDR3 DNA sequence: TGCAGTGCTATAGGTGGGGGGGCCGCCGCGACAGATACGCAGTATTTT.

The rearrangement links TRBV9 to TRBJ2-1, with TRBD2 as a possible D gene (5 bases). The V and J ends lost 4 bases and 7 bases respectively, with 12 bases between them. CDR1 SGDLS and CDR2 YYNGEE come from the germline V gene. The CDR3 consists of 13 residues. The CDR3 reads CASSPSSGNEQFF. For the CDR3, the DNA is TGTGCCAGCAGCCCTTCGTCGGGGAATGAGCAGTTCTTC.

CDR3 region: CASSLLGQLGDNTEAFF. CDR3 DNA: TGTGCCAGCAGCTTACTGGGGCAGCTGGGAGACAACACTGAAGCTTTCTTT. The chain joins TRBV7-9 to TRBJ1-1, with D perhaps TRBD1 (5 bases). This CDR3 spans 17 amino acids. From germline, CDR1 is SEHNR and CDR2 FQNEAQ (reference sequence). V lost 2 bases and J lost 2, with 18 bases in between.

The sample holds many counts of this clonotype. This chain joins TRBV29-1 and TRBJ2-7; possible D gene TRBD2, 6 bases. CDR1 and CDR2 from the germline V gene are SQVTM and ANQGSEA. This CDR3 is built from 12 residues. V was trimmed by 4 bases and J by 4 bases, leaving 11 bases between them. The CDR3 region is CSVVSGTYEQYF. The CDR3 nucleotides read TGCAGCGTTGTTTCGGGGACTTACGAGCAGTACTTC.

The chain joins TRBV20-1 to TRBJ1-2, with 7 positions matching TRBD1. The CDR3 has 15 amino acids. V lost 5 bases, J lost 1 base, and 10 bases stayed unmatched. Germline V gene lookup returns CDR1 DFQATT and CDR2 SNEGSKA (reference sequence). CDR3 nucleotide sequence: TGCAGTGCTGGAACCGGGACAGACGGTAACTATGGCTACACCTTC. Protein sequence: CSAGTGTDGNYGYTF.

V gene TRBV20-1 combines with J gene TRBJ2-3, with TRBD1 matching over 8 bases. This CDR3 has 15 amino acids. The ends lost 1 base at V and 4 bases at J; junction bases unmatched: 7. Germline values: CDR1 DFQATT, CDR2 SNEGSKA (reference sequence). The CDR3 nucleotides read TGCAGTGCTAGAGCCCCGGACAGGGTCGCAGATACGCAGTATTTT. It yields the protein CSARAPDRVADTQYF.

The gene calls are TRBV5-1 and TRBJ1-1; TRBD1 matches 12 bases. The CDR3 length is 15 residues. Germline lookup yields CDR1 SGHRS and CDR2 YFSETQ. V was pared by 3 bases and J by 6 bases, with 6 bases of the junction left unmatched. Here the CDR3 DNA reads TGCGCCAGCAGCTGGGGGGACAGGGGGCTTTCTGAAGCTTTCTTT. It translates to CASSWGDRGLSEAFF. Variable domain in full (rest from reference TRBV5-1 and TRBJ1-1): KAGVTQTPRYLIKTRGQQVTLSCSPISGHRSVSWYQQTPGQGLQFLFEYFSETQRNKGNFPGRFSGRQFSNSRSEMNVSTLELGDSALYLCASSWGDRGLSEAFFGQGTRLTVV.